This entry is about one T cell receptor (beta chain). Its antigen remains unknown. J was trimmed by 4 bases and V by 5 bases; bases with no gene match: 7. This CDR3 is built from 15 residues. Germline CDR1 SEHNR, CDR2 FQNEAQ (reference sequence). Time point noted: newly diagnosed GD, antithyroid drugs for less than 3 months. Scientists built the TCR library using RNA that was extracted from PBMCs. Arm-PCR of CDR3 regions and iRepertoire HTBI primers were used to build TCR beta libraries. TCRdb analysed the multiplex PCR reads with MiXCR anew, one entry per CDR3 protein. The sample yields under 500,000 distinct CDR3 sequences, less than 20% seen once. The source of the sample is a study of regulatory T cells in long-lasting Graves disease. Study conclusions and caveats: The TCR repertoire of persistent Graves' patients was less diverse than that of newly diagnosed ones.

These data also featured in a second study, about T cells in Graves' hyperthyroidism and ophthalmopathy.

The chain uses TRBV7-9 and TRBJ1-2; 10 bases line up with TRBD1. This TCR derives from a woman aged 30 to 39 with Graves disease. Sequencing used peripheral blood mononuclear cells (PBMCs), obtained at new diagnosis, from a patient treated with antithyroid drugs. CDR3 amino acids: CASSRQGAGGYGYTF. Written as DNA, the CDR3 is TGTGCCAGCAGCCGACAGGGGGCTGGAGGCTATGGCTACACCTTC.